This entry lists 18 T cell receptor beta chains sequenced from one sample in a study of PD-1 blockade in classical Hodgkin lymphoma. Every patient was affected by relapse after autologous stem cell transplantation, while exposure to brentuximab vedotin was not uniform. Generated by immunoSEQ multiplex PCR, the TCRdb table keeps only in-frame clones and is missing some. The sample has some 14,000 clones, roughly 86% seen once; the top ten hold about 4.8%. This specimen was peripheral blood mononuclear cells (PBMCs), taken at baseline. Receptors originate from a human donor with classical Hodgkin lymphoma.

Only a few counts were recorded for this clone. The gene calls are TRBV7-9 and TRBJ2-1; the D gene is possibly TRBD2 (5 bases). CDR1 SEHNR and CDR2 FQNEAQ come from the germline V gene (reference sequence). The CDR3 length is 16 residues. V dropped 1 base and J dropped 3 bases, with 13 bases sitting between them. CDR3 residues: CASSLETRELYNEQFF. CDR3 coding DNA: TGTGCCAGCAGCTTAGAAACGAGGGAGCTCTACAATGAGCAGTTCTTC. Full variable domain (missing parts from reference TRBV7-9 and TRBJ2-1): DTGVSQNPRHKITKRGQNVTFRCDPISEHNRLYWYRQTLGQGPEFLTYFQNEAQLEKSRLLSDRFSAERPKGSFSTLEIQRTEQGDSAMYLCASSLETRELYNEQFFGPGTRLTVL.

V is TRBV7-3 and J is TRBJ2-1; D is ambiguous. The CDR3 is 13 residues long. Germline CDR1 is SGHTA and CDR2 is FQGTGA. V was trimmed by 0 bases and J by 3 bases, leaving 3 bases between them. The CDR3 sequence: CASSLTGYNEQFF. Here the CDR3 DNA reads TGTGCCAGCAGCTTAACAGGCTACAATGAGCAGTTCTTC.

The chain employs TRBV4-3 and TRBJ1-2; weak D call: TRBD1 (6 bases). Trimming took 1 base from V and 3 from J, leaving 12 bases between them. There are 15 residues in the CDR3. The germline gives CDR1 LGHNA, CDR2 YSLEER. For the CDR3, the DNA is TGCGCCAGCAGCCAAGCCTACAGGGAACACTATGGCTACACCTTC. Amino acid sequence: CASSQAYREHYGYTF.

CDR3 amino acids: CASSSPRGLLAKNIQYF. CDR3 bases: TGTGCCAGCAGTTCACCCAGGGGCCTCTTAGCCAAAAACATTCAGTACTTC. The chain combines TRBV28 with TRBJ2-4; D is possibly TRBD1 (6 bases). The CDR3 totals 17 residues. Per germline, CDR1 MDHEN and CDR2 SYDVKM. V was shortened by 4 bases and J by 0 bases, with 16 bases between the two germline ends.

The chain combines TRBV19 with TRBJ2-3, with a tentative D call TRBD1 (5 bases). Trimming left V 5 bases short and J 4 bases short, with 13 bases between. This CDR3 spans 14 amino acids. Looked up from germline, CDR1 is LNHDA and CDR2 is SQIVND (reference sequence). The CDR3 is CASSLGQDADTQYF. DNA for the CDR3: TGTGCCAGTAGTCTCGGACAAGACGCAGATACGCAGTATTTT.

The gene calls are TRBV14 and TRBJ1-4; D remains ambiguous. V gave up 6 bases and J gave up 7 bases, with 18 bases separating them. Germline CDR1 reads SGHDN; CDR2 reads FVKESK. CDR3 length: 15 residues. The CDR3 bases are TGTGCCAGCAGTACCGGGTTCTTTCAAGGTGAAAAACTGTTTTTT. It encodes CASSTGFFQGEKLFF.

The gene calls are TRBV5-6 and TRBJ2-7; 7 bases agree with TRBD1. The CDR3 runs 14 residues. The J segment lost 3 bases and the V segment lost 0 bases, leaving 3 bases of the junction unmatched. Germline CDR1 and CDR2: SGHDT and YYEEEE. The CDR3 loop is CASSLGDRDYEQYF. The CDR3 region has the DNA TGTGCCAGCAGCTTGGGGGACAGAGACTACGAGCAGTACTTC. Complete variable domain (other parts from reference TRBV5-6 and TRBJ2-7): DAGVTQSPTHLIKTRGQQVTLRCSPKSGHDTVSWYQQALGQGPQFIFQYYEEEERQRGNFPDRFSGHQFPNYSSELNVNALLLGDSALYLCASSLGDRDYEQYFGPGTRLTVT.

The genes are TRBV5-1 and TRBJ1-1, with TRBD1 identical over 9 bases. Germline loops: CDR1 SGHRS, CDR2 YFSETQ. The CDR3 has 16 residues. V gave up 0 bases and J gave up 4 bases; unmatched junction bases: 7. The CDR3 DNA is TGCGCCAGCAGCTTGGTGGGACAGGGACTGGGCACTGAAGCTTTCTTT. It specifies CASSLVGQGLGTEAFF.

This clone was seen only once. The rearrangement uses TRBV9 and TRBJ1-5, with D unresolved. Germline loops: CDR1 SGDLS, CDR2 YYNGEE. V was trimmed by 0 bases and J by 3 bases, leaving 4 bases between them. CDR3 length: 13 amino acids. CDR3 amino acids: CASSVVPNQPQHF. CDR3 nucleotides: TGTGCCAGCAGCGTAGTACCCAATCAGCCCCAGCATTTT.

The CDR3 bases are TGTGCCAGCAGCTTGAAGGGGTCCCCCTCCTACGAGCAGTACTTC. Translation: CASSLKGSPSYEQYF. The rearrangement links TRBV5-4 to TRBJ2-7; tentatively, D is TRBD1 (5 bases). CDR1 is SGHNT and CDR2 is YYREEE in the germline V gene (reference sequence). The germline V and J ends were trimmed by 1 base and 0 bases, with 11 bases remaining between them. This CDR3 has 15 amino acids. Supplemented by reference TRBV5-4 and TRBJ2-7, the full variable domain reads ETGVTQSPTHLIKTRGQQVTLRCSSQSGHNTVSWYQQALGQGPQFIFQYYREEENGRGNFPPRFSGLQFPNYSSELNVNALELDDSALYLCASSLKGSPSYEQYFGPGTRLTVT.

This sequence joins TRBV6-5 and TRBJ2-5; possible D gene TRBD2, 5 bases. The CDR3 has 15 amino acids. Trimming shortened V by 0 bases and J by 2 bases, and 10 bases separated the two germline ends. CDR1 is MNHEY, CDR2 SVGAGI, per germline. The CDR3 protein is CASSYSWEIQETQYF. The CDR3 DNA reads as TGTGCCAGCAGTTACTCGTGGGAGATACAAGAGACCCAGTACTTC.

The chain carries TRBV7-7 and TRBJ2-5; 8 nucleotides match TRBD2. Germline V gives CDR1 SSHAT, CDR2 FNYEAQ (reference sequence). The CDR3 is made up of 15 amino acids. Trimming removed 1 base from V and 5 bases from J; junction bases left unmatched: 6. CDR3 in amino acids: CASSLVPGGRETQYF. The CDR3 nucleotides are TGTGCCAGCAGCTTAGTTCCCGGCGGGAGGGAGACCCAGTACTTC.

The gene calls are TRBV5-8 and TRBJ2-2; weak D call: TRBD1 (6 bases). The germline V and J ends were trimmed by 4 bases and 7 bases, with 11 bases remaining between them. CDR1 and CDR2 from the germline V gene are SGHTS and YDEGEE. The CDR3 sequence is 13 residues long. CDR3 in amino acids: CASSPGHFGELFF. The CDR3 coding sequence is TGTGCCAGCAGCCCGGGACATTTCGGGGAGCTGTTTTTT.

This clone was seen a handful of times. The V gene is TRBV29-1, the J gene TRBJ2-7, with 10 bases lining up with TRBD1. CDR1 is SQVTM, CDR2 ANQGSEA, per germline. The CDR3 loop spans 14 amino acids. With 4 bases clipped from V and 3 bases from J, the junction kept 6 bases outside the gene matches. The CDR3 sequence is CSVAGTGVNYEQYF. CDR3 DNA sequence: TGCAGCGTTGCAGGGACAGGGGTCAACTACGAGCAGTACTTC.

CDR3 loop: CASSYSGINEQYF. The CDR3 region has the DNA TGTGCCAGCAGTTACTCGGGCATAAACGAGCAGTACTTC. The chain has TRBV6-5 and TRBJ2-7; no firm D call. The germline gives CDR1 MNHEY, CDR2 SVGAGI. There are 13 residues in the CDR3. V was cut by 0 bases and J by 5 bases, with 8 bases left in between.

This chain uses TRBV4-3 with TRBJ2-1; TRBD2 aligns across 7 bases. This CDR3 contains 13 residues. The V segment lost 2 bases and the J segment 6 bases; nucleotides outside the gene matches: 1. Looked up from germline, CDR1 is LGHNA and CDR2 is YSLEER. CDR3 sequence (DNA): TGCGCCAGCAGCCAAAGGGAGGGCAATGAGCAGTTCTTC. Protein product: CASSQREGNEQFF.

The chain combines TRBV7-8 with TRBJ2-3; TRBD2 aligns across 15 bases. In germline, CDR1 is SGHVS, CDR2 FQNEAQ. The CDR3 consists of 17 residues. V was clipped by 5 bases and J by 3 bases; unmatched bases: 6. CDR3 sequence (DNA): TGTGCCAGCAGCCGAGGGACTAGCGGGAGGTGGACAGATACGCAGTATTTT. It encodes CASSRGTSGRWTDTQYF.

The chain carries TRBV29-1 and TRBJ2-3; 7 bases are shared with TRBD1. With 3 bases clipped from V and 0 bases from J, the junction kept 3 bases outside the gene matches. Germline V gives CDR1 SQVTM, CDR2 ANQGSEA. There are 14 residues in the CDR3. CDR3 protein: CSVETGQSTDTQYF. CDR3 sequence (DNA): TGCAGCGTTGAGACAGGGCAAAGCACAGATACGCAGTATTTT.